These 30 T cell receptor beta chains originate from one sample sequenced in a study of blood T cell repertoires in COVID-19. Data came from immunoSEQ multiplex PCR; TCRdb stores just in-frame clones and leaves some out. Of about 85,000 clones detected, more than 65% appear once; the ten largest clones hold roughly 6.2%. Sequencing was performed on peripheral blood. The receptors stem from a man in his sixties with acute or convalescent COVID-19.

This chain joins TRBV4-1 and TRBJ1-2; TRBD1 matches 9 bases. This CDR3 region has 14 residues. V was pared by 3 bases and J by 6 bases, with 5 bases of the junction left unmatched. CDR1 is MGHRA and CDR2 is YSYEKL in the germline V gene. CDR3 region: CASSHNRGRNGYTF. The CDR3 DNA is TGCGCCAGCAGCCACAACAGGGGGCGGAATGGCTACACCTTC.

CDR3 sequence: CSVVLRGRTDTQYF. DNA of the CDR3: TGCAGCGTTGTATTGCGGGGACGCACAGATACGCAGTATTTT. This chain connects TRBV29-1 to TRBJ2-3; D is perhaps TRBD2 (6 bases). The germline V gene encodes CDR1 SQVTM and CDR2 ANQGSEA. There are 14 residues in the CDR3. Trimming removed 4 bases at V and 1 base at J, with 12 bases between.

This clone was counted only a few times. The V gene is TRBV6-5, the J gene TRBJ1-6; D is ambiguous. The V end lost 9 bases, the J end lost 8 bases, and 11 bases lay between the germline ends. This CDR3 has 12 residues. The germline V gene encodes CDR1 MNHEY and CDR2 SVGAGI. The CDR3: CASWAGDSPLHF. The CDR3 DNA reads TGTGCCAGTTGGGCCGGGGATTCACCCCTCCACTTT.

The chain joins TRBV29-1 to TRBJ1-1; possibly TRBD1 for D (6 bases). Trimming pared 0 bases from V and 3 bases from J, leaving 14 bases between. This CDR3 contains 15 residues. Per germline, CDR1 SQVTM and CDR2 ANQGSEA. DNA for the CDR3: TGCAGCGTTGAAGATCTTAGGGGGGGGGACACTGAAGCTTTCTTT. Residues: CSVEDLRGGDTEAFF.

The V and J genes are TRBV9 and TRBJ1-6, with D tentatively TRBD1 (5 bases). CDR1 is SGDLS and CDR2 is YYNGEE in the germline V gene. Trimming cost V 2 bases and J 9 bases, with 12 bases left between them. The CDR3 has 14 amino acids. Here the CDR3 reads CASSVSLGGSPLHF. The CDR3 bases are TGTGCCAGCAGCGTTTCCCTGGGGGGTTCACCCCTCCACTTT.

The chain has TRBV10-2 and TRBJ1-5; the D is unclear. CDR3 length: 15 residues. Trimming cost V 3 bases and J 0 bases, with 9 bases left between them. The V gene's germline CDR1 is WSHSY and CDR2 SAAADI. CDR3 nucleotides: TGCGCCAGCAGTGAAACCAGTTTTAGCAATCAGCCCCAGCATTTT. This encodes CASSETSFSNQPQHF.

The chain recombines TRBV9 with TRBJ2-5, with TRBD2 matching over 13 bases. J was trimmed by 2 bases and V by 4 bases; bases with no gene match: 8. CDR3 length equals 17 residues. In germline, CDR1 is SGDLS, CDR2 YYNGEE. CDR3 loop: CASSFGLAGDLQETQYF. CDR3 coding DNA: TGTGCCAGCAGCTTCGGACTAGCGGGGGACCTACAAGAGACCCAGTACTTC.

CDR3 residues: CSVESLRGPGPNEQFF. The DNA of the CDR3 is TGCAGCGTTGAAAGCTTGAGGGGGCCAGGACCTAATGAGCAGTTCTTC. The chain links TRBV29-1 to TRBJ2-1, with 7 bases matching TRBD1. V lost 2 bases, J lost 7 bases, and 14 bases stayed unmatched. Germline CDR1 and CDR2: SQVTM and ANQGSEA. The CDR3 is 16 amino acids.

The genes are TRBV19 and TRBJ1-6; 7 nucleotides align to TRBD1. This CDR3 has 14 residues. Germline trimming cut 5 bases from V and 10 bases from J; bases unmatched to any gene: 8. The germline CDR1 and CDR2 sequences are LNHDA and SQIVND (reference sequence). This chain's CDR3 is CASSQGTEKSPLHF. The CDR3 region has the DNA TGTGCCAGTAGTCAAGGGACAGAGAAGTCACCCCTCCACTTT.

J is TRBJ1-5 and V is TRBV29-1; perhaps TRBD1 as D (6 bases). The CDR3 length is 12 residues. Germline-derived CDR1 and CDR2 are SQVTM and ANQGSEA. V gave up 6 bases and J gave up 2 bases, with 8 bases separating them. CDR3: CSVRQGNQPQHF. CDR3 DNA sequence: TGCAGCGTCCGACAGGGCAATCAGCCCCAGCATTTT.

The chain recombines TRBV3-1 (or the pseudogene TRBV3-2) with TRBJ2-1; TRBD2 agrees at 7 bases. The J segment lost 10 bases and the V segment lost 1 base, leaving 7 bases of the junction unmatched. Germline CDR1 and CDR2: LGHDT and YNNKEL (reference sequence). CDR3 size: 14 residues. The CDR3 sequence: CASSQVAGRTEQFF. Written as DNA, the CDR3 is TGTGCCAGCAGCCAAGTAGCGGGTAGAACAGAGCAGTTCTTC.

This clone was seen a few times. The V and J genes are TRBV19 and TRBJ1-2; D may be TRBD1 (6 bases). CDR3 length: 13 amino acids. V was trimmed by 6 bases and J by 6 bases, leaving 14 bases between them. Germline V CDR1 and CDR2: LNHDA, SQIVND (reference sequence). Here the CDR3 reads CASSLTGWDGYTF. CDR3 bases: TGTGCCAGTAGCCTAACAGGGTGGGATGGCTACACCTTC.

Comment on this clone: At one boundary the junction diverges from the germline segment, which might be a read error. The chain links TRBV7-9 to TRBJ1-2; D perhaps matches TRBD1 (5 bases). The CDR3 contains 14 residues. The germline CDR1 and CDR2 sequences are SEHNR and FQNEAQ (reference sequence). The chain's CDR3 is CASSLVPTGYGYTF. For the CDR3, the DNA is TGTGCCAGCAGTTTAGTCCCTACAGGCTATGGCTACACCTTC.

In this sample, this clone turned up once. The J gene is TRBJ1-1, the V gene TRBV18; D possibly corresponds to TRBD1 (6 bases). CDR1 and CDR2 (germline): KGHSH, LQKENI. This CDR3 is built from 14 residues. V dropped 4 bases and J dropped 4 bases, with 13 bases sitting between them. CDR3 region: CASSLGGQVTEAFF. CDR3 sequence (DNA): TGTGCCAGCTCACTCGGGGGGCAAGTCACTGAAGCTTTCTTT.

The chain has TRBV7-9 and TRBJ1-2; 9 bases are a match to TRBD1. Per the germline V gene, CDR1 is SEHNR and CDR2 is FQNEAQ (reference sequence). The CDR3 is 16 residues long. Trimming cost V 4 bases and J 4 bases; bases outside gene matches: 10. The CDR3 DNA reads TGTGCCAGCAGCTCCCTACAGGGGGCCAAAGGCTATGGCTACACCTTC. This gives the protein CASSSLQGAKGYGYTF.

The chain couples TRBV20-1 to TRBJ2-1; tentative D call: TRBD2 (6 bases). CDR3 length equals 17 residues. Trimming shortened V by 3 bases and J by 2 bases, and 20 bases separated the two germline ends. Germline assignment: CDR1 DFQATT and CDR2 SNEGSKA (reference sequence). The CDR3 coding sequence is TGCAGTGCTAGTTCCGGACACCGGGACTCGCCCTACAATGAGCAGTTCTTC. Its protein product is CSASSGHRDSPYNEQFF.

The rearrangement links TRBV21-1 to TRBJ2-5; the D call TRBD1 from the table was never checked on the DNA. TRBV21-1 is assigned pseudogene status. There are 22 residues in the CDR3. The CDR3 DNA sequence: TGTGCCAGCAGCAAAGAGGGTAGAGAAGACAGGGGGCGTTGGCTTGGTATAGAGACCCAGTACTTC. Its translation: CASSKEGREDRGRWLGIETQYF.

The chain links TRBV19 to TRBJ1-1; weak D call: TRBD1 (6 bases). CDR3 length: 13 residues. CDR1 is LNHDA and CDR2 is SQIVND in the germline V gene (reference sequence). Between the trimmed V and J ends, which lost 4 bases and 3 bases, there was a span of 9 bases. CDR3 in DNA: TGTGCCAGTAGTAGGGACACGTACACTGAAGCTTTCTTT. This translates into CASSRDTYTEAFF.

This clone was detected only a few times. This chain uses TRBV10-1 with TRBJ1-1; possibly TRBD1 for D (6 bases). In germline, CDR1 is WNHNN, CDR2 SYGVQD (reference sequence). This CDR3 contains 16 residues. V was pared by 4 bases and J by 5 bases, with 20 bases between. In DNA form, the CDR3 reads TGCGCCAGCAGTGGCCCAACCAGGGGATCGGGTACTGAAGCTTTCTTT. Its protein product is CASSGPTRGSGTEAFF.

The V gene is TRBV5-1, the J gene TRBJ2-3; 8 bases are a match to TRBD1. CDR3 length equals 16 residues. CDR1 and CDR2 from the germline V gene are SGHRS and YFSETQ. After removal of 3 bases from V and 3 bases from J, the junction contained 9 bases not matched to a gene. The CDR3 loop reads CASSSRGLLGTDTQYF. Here the CDR3 DNA reads TGCGCCAGCAGCTCCAGGGGGCTGTTGGGGACAGATACGCAGTATTTT.

This clone came up a few times. The chain combines TRBV27 with TRBJ2-5, with 10 bases fitting TRBD1. Germline CDR1 and CDR2: MNHEY and SMNVEV (reference sequence). Germline trimming cut 4 bases from V and 3 bases from J; bases unmatched to any gene: 2. The CDR3 is 14 residues long. CDR3 region: CASSSTGGEETQYF. The DNA of the CDR3 is TGTGCCAGCAGTTCGACAGGGGGCGAAGAGACCCAGTACTTC.

This chain links TRBV6-5 with TRBJ2-1, with 7 bases identical to TRBD2. CDR3 length: 15 residues. Germline V CDR1 and CDR2: MNHEY, SVGAGI. The V gene end was trimmed by 6 bases and the J gene end by 4 bases; junction bases not matched to a gene: 9. The CDR3 coding sequence is TGTGCCAGCAGGCTGGGAGGGAAGGGTTACAATGAGCAGTTCTTC. Translated: CASRLGGKGYNEQFF.

The chain employs TRBV7-2 and TRBJ1-2; perhaps TRBD1 as D (6 bases). Germline V lookup: CDR1 SGHTA, CDR2 FQGNSA. V was trimmed by 4 bases and J by 6 bases, leaving 18 bases between them. This CDR3 region has 15 residues. The CDR3 DNA sequence: TGTGCCAGCAGCTACCTGTTCGGACAGATCGATGGCTACACCTTC. As protein: CASSYLFGQIDGYTF. Looking up the rest from reference TRBV7-2 and TRBJ1-2 gives the full variable domain: GAGVSQSPSNKVTEKGKDVELRCDPISGHTALYWYRQSLGQGLEFLIYFQGNSAPDKSGLPSDRFSAERTGGSVSTLTIQRTQQEDSAVYLCASSYLFGQIDGYTFGSGTRLTVV.

This clone was counted once. The gene calls are TRBV7-2 and TRBJ1-5, with 8 bases matching TRBD1. The CDR3 sequence is 22 residues long. Trimming removed 0 bases from V and 0 bases from J; junction bases left unmatched: 19. Germline assignment: CDR1 SGHTA and CDR2 FQGNSA. As DNA, the CDR3 is TGTGCCAGCAGCTTAGCCCAGGGGGCGGGGACGAAAGATAAGATTAGCAATCAGCCCCAGCATTTT. It encodes CASSLAQGAGTKDKISNQPQHF.

The chain employs TRBV4-1 and TRBJ1-2; D not certain. With 0 bases removed from V and 8 bases from J, the gap between germline ends came to 13 bases. CDR3 length equals 14 residues. CDR1 is MGHRA and CDR2 is YSYEKL in the germline V gene. For the CDR3, the DNA is TGCGCCAGCAGCCAAGAATCAACGGCGGGCGGCTACACCTTC. It is translated as CASSQESTAGGYTF.

Comment on this clone: Additional DNA sequences in this sample encode the identical CDR3. The V gene is TRBV3-1 (or the pseudogene TRBV3-2), the J gene TRBJ1-2, with a tentative D call TRBD1 (5 bases). This CDR3 comprises 14 residues. Germline CDR1 reads LGHDT; CDR2 reads YNNKEL (reference sequence). V was pared by 0 bases and J by 2 bases, with 7 bases between. CDR3 protein: CASSQDTGNYGYTF. DNA of the CDR3: TGTGCCAGCAGCCAAGACACAGGCAACTATGGCTACACCTTC.

This clone has a single count. The V and J genes are TRBV7-9 and TRBJ1-4, with 10 nucleotides matching TRBD1. Germline CDR1 reads SEHNR; CDR2 reads FQNEAQ (reference sequence). The ends lost 3 bases at V and 10 bases at J; junction bases unmatched: 8. This CDR3 is built from 15 residues. Here the CDR3 DNA reads TGTGCCAGCAGCTTGCTAGGACAGGGGGTCGGAAAACTGTTTTTT. Translating it yields CASSLLGQGVGKLFF.

V and J are TRBV7-2 and TRBJ2-1, with D perhaps TRBD2 (6 bases). The CDR3 consists of 15 residues. The germline CDR1 and CDR2 sequences are SGHTA and FQGNSA. The V end was cut by 4 bases, the J end by 0 bases, with 10 bases between. The CDR3 sequence: CASSWDFSSYNEQFF. For the CDR3, the DNA is TGTGCCAGCAGCTGGGACTTCAGCTCCTACAATGAGCAGTTCTTC. Looking up the rest from reference TRBV7-2 and TRBJ2-1 gives the full variable domain: GAGVSQSPSNKVTEKGKDVELRCDPISGHTALYWYRQSLGQGLEFLIYFQGNSAPDKSGLPSDRFSAERTGGSVSTLTIQRTQQEDSAVYLCASSWDFSSYNEQFFGPGTRLTVL.

The chain couples TRBV7-2 to TRBJ1-1; TRBD1 agrees at 8 bases. The CDR3 consists of 15 residues. CDR1 SGHTA and CDR2 FQGNSA come from the germline V gene. Trimming cost V 5 bases and J 5 bases; bases outside gene matches: 10. The CDR3: CASSPTGQGATEAFF. CDR3 coding DNA: TGTGCCAGCAGCCCCACCGGCCAGGGGGCAACTGAAGCTTTCTTT.

V and J are TRBV27 and TRBJ1-6, with D possibly TRBD1 on 6 matching bases. This CDR3 spans 13 amino acids. V lost 8 bases to trimming and J lost 9 bases, with 14 bases between them. The germline gives CDR1 MNHEY, CDR2 SMNVEV (reference sequence). CDR3 residues: CASASGEGSPLHF. DNA for the CDR3: TGTGCCAGCGCCTCAGGGGAGGGTTCACCCCTCCACTTT.